This T cell receptor beta chain was identified in a study of blood T cell repertoires in COVID-19. Trimming took 4 bases from V and 2 from J; bases not matched to a gene: 15. This CDR3 has 20 amino acids. Germline V gene sequence: CDR1 MNHNS, CDR2 SASEGT. Sequenced by immunoSEQ multiplex PCR; TCRdb stores in-frame clones only, minus some. Here the sample spans around 23,000 clones, roughly 89% being singletons. The TCR was taken from a woman older than 75 with active or convalescent COVID-19. The specimen sequenced was peripheral blood. The chain recombines TRBV6-1 with TRBJ2-3; 13 bases map to TRBD2. CDR3 sequence (DNA): TGTGCCAGCAGTGGGACTAGCGGGGGAGAAGGGAGCTTCCACACAGATACGCAGTATTTT. Protein sequence: CASSGTSGGEGSFHTDTQYF.